These 10 T cell receptor beta chains share one sample of origin, sequenced in a study of Ad26.COV2.S vaccination and SARS-CoV-2 variants. Method: immunoSEQ multiplex PCR; TCRdb's copy keeps in-frame clones and lacks some. The data hold approximately 240,000 clones, with roughly 88% observed a single time. Treatment of the sample: roughly 20 received Ad26.COV2.S at low or high dose, single or two shots; a few received placebo; per-sample allocation not given. Sampling was done on day 63 after the first vaccine or placebo injection. The specimen comprised peripheral blood, sampled in a trial of Ad26.COV2.S vaccine versus placebo. The receptors come from a person between 18 and 59 years old who received the Ad26.COV2.S COVID-19 vaccine or a placebo.

CDR3 residues: CASSLQVPNYGYTF. The DNA for the CDR3 is TGTGCCAGCAGTTTACAGGTCCCAAACTATGGCTACACCTTC. The V gene is TRBV28, the J gene TRBJ1-2; D gene ambiguous. The germline CDR1 and CDR2 sequences are MDHEN and SYDVKM. This CDR3 comprises 14 residues. The ends were cut back, 2 bases at V and 2 bases at J, with 9 bases in the middle.

The count of this clone is one. This chain links TRBV28 with TRBJ2-3, with no clear D. Trimming left V 1 base short and J 6 bases short, with 8 bases between. Germline CDR1 MDHEN, CDR2 SYDVKM. The CDR3 consists of 13 residues. The CDR3 is CASSLSPVDTQYF. As DNA, the CDR3 is TGTGCCAGCAGTTTATCCCCGGTGGATACGCAGTATTTT.

The genes are TRBV28 and TRBJ2-7; D is possibly TRBD2 (6 bases). The germline V gene has CDR1 MDHEN and CDR2 SYDVKM. The CDR3 spans 15 residues. V was shortened by 3 bases and J by 5 bases, with 17 bases between the two germline ends. CDR3 DNA: TGTGCCAGCAGTTTGTCGGGGGACCTTCGGGACGAGCAGTACTTC. Translation gives CASSLSGDLRDEQYF.

The V call is TRBV7-2, the J call TRBJ1-2; TRBD1 agrees at 9 bases. J was trimmed by 4 bases and V by 6 bases; bases with no gene match: 9. There are 15 residues in the CDR3. CDR1 SGHTA and CDR2 FQGNSA come from the germline V gene. CDR3: CASRRTGEEGYGYTF. CDR3 DNA: TGTGCCAGCAGGAGGACAGGGGAAGAGGGCTATGGCTACACCTTC.

The chain links TRBV5-4 to TRBJ2-1; TRBD2 aligns across 11 bases. Germline V gives CDR1 SGHNT, CDR2 YYREEE (reference sequence). J was trimmed by 8 bases and V by 4 bases; bases with no gene match: 11. The CDR3 consists of 16 residues. In nucleotides, the CDR3 is TGTGCCAGCAGCCAAACCCCTAGCGGGGGGCCCTATGAGCAGTTCTTC. It translates to CASSQTPSGGPYEQFF.

The V call is TRBV19, the J call TRBJ2-1; D is possibly TRBD2 (6 bases). CDR1 is LNHDA, CDR2 SQIVND, per germline (reference sequence). The germline V and J ends were trimmed by 3 bases and 4 bases, with 16 bases remaining between them. There are 16 residues in the CDR3. The CDR3 protein is CASSIFPSELYNEQFF. The CDR3 nucleotides read TGTGCCAGTAGTATTTTTCCTAGCGAGCTTTACAATGAGCAGTTCTTC.

This chain links TRBV15 with TRBJ2-1, with 12 bases identical to TRBD2. The CDR3 covers 18 residues. V was clipped by 0 bases and J by 4 bases; unmatched bases: 7. Germline V gene sequence: CDR1 LNHNV, CDR2 YYDKDF (reference sequence). The CDR3 loop is CATSRELAGGFSYNEQFF. The CDR3, as DNA: TGTGCCACCAGCAGAGAGCTAGCGGGAGGGTTCTCTTACAATGAGCAGTTCTTC.

The CDR3 reads CASSQGAAYEQYF. For the CDR3, the DNA is TGTGCCAGCAGCCAAGGAGCCGCCTACGAGCAGTACTTC. The V call is TRBV14, the J call TRBJ2-7, with no clear D. This CDR3 contains 13 residues. Deletions cut 1 base from V and 2 bases from J, with 6 bases between. Germline CDR1 SGHDN, CDR2 FVKESK.

The rearrangement joins TRBV19 to TRBJ1-5; the D is unclear. V lost 6 bases and J 5 bases, leaving 17 bases between the germline ends. The length of the CDR3 is 15 residues. Per germline, CDR1 LNHDA and CDR2 SQIVND (reference sequence). CDR3 amino acids: CASRREPTRDQPQHF. The CDR3, as DNA: TGTGCCAGTAGAAGGGAACCGACGAGAGATCAGCCCCAGCATTTT.

The chain links TRBV10-3 to TRBJ2-7; 8 bases fit TRBD2. Germline V gene lookup returns CDR1 ENHRY and CDR2 SYGVKD. With 0 bases clipped from V and 4 bases from J, the junction kept 2 bases outside the gene matches. The CDR3 has 14 amino acids. CDR3 amino acids: CAISESGLGYEQYF. CDR3 in DNA: TGTGCCATCAGTGAGTCGGGACTAGGGTACGAGCAGTACTTC.